The 25 T cell receptor beta chains in this list originate from one sample, sequenced in a study of metastatic and nonmetastatic thyroid tumors. With MiXCR, TCRdb called clones anew from the PCR reads. The sample has around 45,000 clones; under 20% are singletons. None of the patients had undergone any treatment ahead of thyroid surgery. The sequencing input was blood. Receptors were obtained from a female donor with papillary thyroid cancer or a benign thyroid nodule (not recorded which). Some clones in this sample may be carry-over from other donors' samples.

This clone has a count of ten or more. The CDR3, as DNA: TGTGCCAGCAGCGCCAGGGTATCGGGCACAGATACGCAGTATTTT. This codes for CASSARVSGTDTQYF. The chain has TRBV11-1 and TRBJ2-3; D might be TRBD1 (5 bases). Germline V lookup: CDR1 SGHAT, CDR2 FQDESV (reference sequence). The V end lost 5 bases, the J end lost 1 base, and 13 bases lay between the germline ends. This CDR3 is 15 amino acids long.

Ten or more counts support this clone. The chain combines TRBV19 with TRBJ2-1; 10 bases match TRBD2. This CDR3 comprises 17 residues. V shed 1 base, J shed 6 bases, and the junction held 9 bases outside the gene matches. Per germline, CDR1 LNHDA and CDR2 SQIVND (reference sequence). The CDR3 bases are TGTGCCAGTAGTATAGCAGCGGGAGGGAGTAGTTTCAATGAGCAGTTCTTC. It yields the protein CASSIAAGGSSFNEQFF.

This clone was seen repeatedly, ten times or more. The V call is TRBV2, the J call TRBJ2-2; D ambiguous. CDR1 and CDR2 (germline): SNHLY, FYNNEI. V lost 4 bases and J 6 bases, leaving 9 bases between the germline ends. This CDR3 has 13 amino acids. The CDR3 loop is CASSVLESGELFF. The CDR3 DNA sequence: TGTGCCAGCAGTGTACTGGAATCCGGGGAGCTGTTTTTT.

The table lists this clone with many counts. The chain combines TRBV12-3 or TRBV12-4 with TRBJ1-2; 7 nucleotides align to TRBD1. CDR3 length equals 12 residues. The V and J ends lost 6 bases and 7 bases, in that order; junction bases with no gene match: 5. The CDR3 here is CASSRDRGGYTF. The CDR3 nucleotides are TGTGCCAGCAGCCGGGACAGAGGTGGCTACACCTTC.

As for this clone: Relative to the germline gene, one junction end is altered; a read error may explain this. Other DNA sequences in the sample encode the same CDR3. This chain uses TRBV18 with TRBJ2-3; 8 nucleotides align to TRBD2. This CDR3 is built from 16 residues. The germline V gene has CDR1 KGHSH and CDR2 LQKENI. CDR3 in amino acids: CASSPPGLAGTDTQYF. The CDR3 DNA reads as TGTGCCAGCTCACCACCGGGCCTAGCGGGTACAGATACACAGTATTTT.

This clone was recorded at least ten times. The V gene is TRBV7-2, the J gene TRBJ2-3; possible D gene TRBD2, 6 bases. CDR1 is SGHTA, CDR2 FQGNSA, per germline. The CDR3 extends over 16 amino acids. V lost 5 bases, J lost 3 bases, and 18 bases lay in between. CDR3 in DNA: TGTGCCAGCAGCCGATCGCTAGCGTGGGGGACAGATACGCAGTATTTT. Residues: CASSRSLAWGTDTQYF.

Ten or more counts support this clone. The rearrangement links TRBV19 to TRBJ2-3; 8 bases match TRBD1. This CDR3 is 16 amino acids long. The V gene end was trimmed by 6 bases and the J gene end by 0 bases; junction bases not matched to a gene: 8. CDR1 and CDR2 from the germline V gene are LNHDA and SQIVND (reference sequence). The DNA for the CDR3 is TGTGCCAGTAGCCATCGACAGGGGACGAGCACAGATACGCAGTATTTT. It is translated as CASSHRQGTSTDTQYF.

By frequency in the sample, this clone is medium-sized (0.01 to 0.1%). This chain uses TRBV28 with TRBJ2-2; D not resolved. The CDR3 has 12 amino acids. CDR1 is MDHEN, CDR2 SYDVKM, per germline. Between the trimmed V and J ends, which lost 5 bases and 2 bases, there was a span of 3 bases. The CDR3 sequence: CASSLNTGELFF. As DNA, the CDR3 is TGTGCCAGCAGTCTCAACACCGGGGAGCTGTTTTTT.

CDR3 in amino acids: CASSSGGTGGYEQYF. DNA of the CDR3: TGCGCCAGCAGCTCCGGCGGGACCGGGGGCTACGAGCAGTACTTC. This chain joins TRBV5-1 and TRBJ2-7; TRBD2 might be the D (6 bases). Germline V gene sequence: CDR1 SGHRS, CDR2 YFSETQ. The CDR3 is made up of 15 amino acids. Trimming took off 3 bases at V and 3 bases at J, with 16 bases between the two ends.

The table lists this clone with a few counts. A single base separates this from a much larger clone, so it may be a read error. Because it lacks the conserved phenylalanine or tryptophan at the end, this CDR3 is likely a read error. The chain recombines TRBV29-1 with TRBJ1-2; weak D call: TRBD1 (5 bases). This CDR3 has 15 amino acids. The V gene lost 5 bases and the J gene lost 4 bases, with 20 bases spanning the gap. CDR1 and CDR2 (germline): SQVTM, ANQGSEA. The CDR3 coding sequence is TGCAGCGTTCGTAACCAAGGGGAGGGGACCTATGGCTACACCCTC. As protein: CSVRNQGEGTYGYTL.

At least ten counts were recorded for this clone. This chain connects TRBV28 to TRBJ2-1; possible D gene TRBD2, 5 bases. This CDR3 spans 11 amino acids. Germline V gene lookup returns CDR1 MDHEN and CDR2 SYDVKM. The ends were cut back, 2 bases at V and 12 bases at J, with 8 bases in the middle. The CDR3 loop is CASSLTRRQFF. DNA of the CDR3: TGTGCCAGCAGTTTAACTAGAAGGCAGTTCTTC.

This clone rates as medium-sized (0.01 to 0.1%). The chain carries TRBV6-6 and TRBJ1-2, with 9 bases that match TRBD1. CDR3 size: 15 residues. Trimming removed 0 bases from V and 3 bases from J; junction bases left unmatched: 2. Germline V gene data show CDR1 as MNHNY and CDR2 as SVGAGI (reference sequence). In DNA form, the CDR3 reads TGTGCCAGCAGTTACTCGACAGGGGGAGACTATGGCTACACCTTC. Translated, it gives CASSYSTGGDYGYTF.

This clone came up many times. The chain couples TRBV19 to TRBJ2-3; D is perhaps TRBD1 or TRBD2 (5 bases each). This CDR3 is 15 amino acids long. Germline V gene lookup returns CDR1 LNHDA and CDR2 SQIVND (reference sequence). Trimming took 1 base from V and 0 from J, leaving 8 bases between them. The CDR3 DNA reads TGTGCCAGTAGTATAGCTTGGGGGAGCACAGATACGCAGTATTTT. It yields the protein CASSIAWGSTDTQYF. Supplemented by reference TRBV19 and TRBJ2-3, the full variable domain reads DGGITQSPKYLFRKEGQNVTLSCEQNLNHDAMYWYRQDPGQGLRLIYYSQIVNDFQKGDIAEGYSVSREKKESFPLTVTSAQKNPTAFYLCASSIAWGSTDTQYFGPGTRLTVL.

This clone showed up many times. The chain carries TRBV28 and TRBJ1-2; D is unclear. The CDR3 sequence is 11 residues long. V gave up 5 bases and J gave up 2 bases, with 3 bases separating them. Per germline, CDR1 MDHEN and CDR2 SYDVKM. CDR3 loop: CASSTNYGYTF. CDR3 bases: TGTGCCAGCAGTACGAACTATGGCTACACCTTC.

The sample holds many counts of this clone. The CDR3 is CASSEVLVGMSDTQYF. CDR3 DNA sequence: TGTGCCAGCAGTGAAGTTCTTGTGGGAATGTCAGATACGCAGTATTTT. The chain recombines TRBV6-1 with TRBJ2-3; unclear D gene. Trimming took 1 base from V and 4 from J, leaving 15 bases between them. This CDR3 has 16 residues. The germline V gene encodes CDR1 MNHNS and CDR2 SASEGT.

This clone was observed at least ten times. Other nucleotide sequences from this sample produce the same CDR3. This sequence joins TRBV2 and TRBJ2-1, with a weak D call TRBD2 (7 bases). The CDR3 is made up of 13 amino acids. V lost 6 bases and J 9 bases, leaving 15 bases between the germline ends. Germline-derived CDR1 and CDR2 are SNHLY and FYNNEI. The CDR3 reads CASRPGGGGEQFF. The CDR3 nucleotides read TGTGCCAGCAGACCGGGAGGAGGGGGTGAGCAGTTCTTC.

V gene TRBV11-2 combines with J gene TRBJ2-1, with 10 bases that match TRBD2. CDR3 length: 16 amino acids. With 5 bases clipped from V and 3 bases from J, the junction kept 7 bases outside the gene matches. Per the germline V gene, CDR1 is SGHAT and CDR2 is FQNNGV. CDR3 in amino acids: CASSTWTSGDYNEQFF. CDR3 nucleotide sequence: TGTGCCAGCAGCACGTGGACTAGCGGAGACTACAATGAGCAGTTCTTC.

This chain connects TRBV11-1 to TRBJ1-2; 8 positions match TRBD1. Germline V gene lookup returns CDR1 SGHAT and CDR2 FQDESV (reference sequence). The CDR3 covers 18 residues. Trimming cost V 3 bases and J 7 bases; bases outside gene matches: 19. CDR3 in DNA: TGTGCCAGCAGCTTTAGAATAGCGGACAGGGCGCGAGAGTCTGGCTACACCTTC. Translated: CASSFRIADRARESGYTF.

This clone was seen a few times. J is TRBJ2-3 and V is TRBV5-4, with unresolved D. This CDR3 region has 15 residues. Germline CDR1 reads SGHNT; CDR2 reads YYREEE (reference sequence). Trimming cost V 0 bases and J 4 bases, with 12 bases left between them. DNA for the CDR3: TGTGCCAGCAGCTTGGTGTCGAGGTCATCAGATACGCAGTATTTT. This gives the protein CASSLVSRSSDTQYF.

Comments on this clone: Compared with germline, one end of the junction differs, possibly owing to a read error. V usage is TRBV6-1 and J usage is TRBJ2-3; 10 bases fit TRBD1. This CDR3 is built from 16 residues. Germline CDR1 and CDR2: MNHNS and SASEGT. The CDR3 sequence is CASRLSGTGGTDTQYF. The CDR3 DNA sequence: TGTGCGAGCAGACTTTCCGGGACAGGGGGCACAGATACGCAGTATTTT.

This clone was observed at least ten times. The J gene is TRBJ2-5, the V gene TRBV27, with 10 positions matching TRBD2. With 1 base clipped from V and 4 bases from J, the junction kept 3 bases outside the gene matches. Germline V gives CDR1 MNHEY, CDR2 SMNVEV (reference sequence). The CDR3 is 15 residues long. The chain's CDR3 is CASSLWSSGRETQYF. The CDR3 DNA reads as TGTGCCAGCAGTTTATGGTCTAGCGGGAGAGAGACCCAGTACTTC.

In its sample, this clone was seen many times. The chain links TRBV28 to TRBJ2-2; D unresolved. The germline V and J ends were trimmed by 7 bases and 4 bases, with 13 bases remaining between them. Germline V gene data show CDR1 as MDHEN and CDR2 as SYDVKM. This CDR3 has 14 amino acids. The CDR3 nucleotides are TGTGCCAGCAAGATAGGGTTGTTCACCGGGGAGCTGTTTTTT. Translating it yields CASKIGLFTGELFF.

This clone was picked up many times. The chain links TRBV19 to TRBJ2-5; D is uncertain. This CDR3 has 15 residues. CDR1 is LNHDA, CDR2 SQIVND, per germline (reference sequence). V was shortened by 6 bases and J by 2 bases, with 16 bases between the two germline ends. CDR3 loop: CASSKGLGTQETQYF. DNA for the CDR3: TGTGCCAGTAGCAAAGGGTTGGGAACTCAAGAGACCCAGTACTTC.

In this sample, this clone turned up many times. CDR3 loop: CASSMDREDQPQHF. The DNA for the CDR3 is TGTGCCAGTAGTATGGACAGGGAGGATCAGCCCCAGCATTTT. J is TRBJ1-5 and V is TRBV19; 8 positions agree with TRBD1. CDR1 is LNHDA and CDR2 is SQIVND in the germline V gene (reference sequence). Unmatched junction bases numbered 3, after V lost 3 bases and J lost 5 bases. CDR3 length: 14 amino acids.

The genes are TRBV20-1 and TRBJ2-1, with D possibly being TRBD2 (5 bases). Trimming shortened V by 6 bases and J by 6 bases, and 12 bases separated the two germline ends. There are 12 residues in the CDR3. The germline CDR1 and CDR2 sequences are DFQATT and SNEGSKA (reference sequence). The CDR3 coding sequence is TGCAGTGCGGAACGAACTAGCAATGAGCAGTTCTTC. Residues: CSAERTSNEQFF.